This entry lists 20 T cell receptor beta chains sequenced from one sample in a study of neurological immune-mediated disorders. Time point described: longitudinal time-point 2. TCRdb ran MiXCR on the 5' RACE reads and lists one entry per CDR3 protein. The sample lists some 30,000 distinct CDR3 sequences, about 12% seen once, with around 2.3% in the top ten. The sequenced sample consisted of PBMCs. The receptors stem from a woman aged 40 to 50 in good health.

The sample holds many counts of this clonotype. CDR3 nucleotide sequence: TGTGCCAGCAGTTACTCAGTTGGGACGGAAGCTTTCTTT. This encodes CASSYSVGTEAFF. V gene TRBV6-5 combines with J gene TRBJ1-1; a possible D gene is TRBD1 (5 bases). The CDR3 consists of 13 residues. Germline CDR1 MNHEY, CDR2 SVGAGI. Trimming took off 0 bases at V and 8 bases at J, with 10 bases between the two ends.

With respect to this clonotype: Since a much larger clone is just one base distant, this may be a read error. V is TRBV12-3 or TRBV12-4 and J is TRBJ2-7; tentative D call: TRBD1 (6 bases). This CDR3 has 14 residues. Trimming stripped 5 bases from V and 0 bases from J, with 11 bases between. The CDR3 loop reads CASSVGTHSYEQYF. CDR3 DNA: TGTGCCAGCAGTGTGGGGACACACTCCTACGAGCAGTACTTC.

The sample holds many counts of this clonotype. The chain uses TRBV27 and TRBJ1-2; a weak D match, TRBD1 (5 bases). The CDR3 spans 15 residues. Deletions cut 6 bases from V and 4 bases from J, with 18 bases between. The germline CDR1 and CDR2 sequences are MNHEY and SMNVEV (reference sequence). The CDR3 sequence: CASSSPGLGAYGYTF. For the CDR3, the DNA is TGTGCCAGCAGCTCCCCGGGACTCGGGGCCTATGGCTACACCTTC.

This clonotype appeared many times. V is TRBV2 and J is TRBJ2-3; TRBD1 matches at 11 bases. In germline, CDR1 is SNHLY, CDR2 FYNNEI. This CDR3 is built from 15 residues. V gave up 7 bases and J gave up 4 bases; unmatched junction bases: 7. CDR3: CASTNPGQGADTQYF. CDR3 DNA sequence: TGTGCCAGCACCAACCCGGGACAGGGGGCAGATACGCAGTATTTT.

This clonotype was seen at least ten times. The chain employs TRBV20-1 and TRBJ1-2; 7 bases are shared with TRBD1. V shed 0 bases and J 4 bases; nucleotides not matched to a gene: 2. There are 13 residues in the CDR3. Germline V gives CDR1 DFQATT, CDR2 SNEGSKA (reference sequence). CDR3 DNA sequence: TGCAGTGCTAGAGAACAGGGGATCTATGGCTACACCTTC. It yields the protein CSAREQGIYGYTF.

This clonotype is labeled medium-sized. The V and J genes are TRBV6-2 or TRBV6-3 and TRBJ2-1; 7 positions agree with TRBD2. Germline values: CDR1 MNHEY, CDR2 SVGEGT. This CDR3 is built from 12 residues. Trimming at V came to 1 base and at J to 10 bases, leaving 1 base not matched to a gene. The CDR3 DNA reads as TGTGCCAGCAGTTACTTCGGGGGGGAGCAGTTCTTC. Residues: CASSYFGGEQFF.

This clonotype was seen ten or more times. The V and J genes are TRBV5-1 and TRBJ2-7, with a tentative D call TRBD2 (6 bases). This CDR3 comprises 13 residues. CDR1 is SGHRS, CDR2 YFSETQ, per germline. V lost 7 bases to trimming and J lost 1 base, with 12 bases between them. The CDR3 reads CASRREDSYEQYF. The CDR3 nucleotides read TGCGCCAGCCGAAGGGAGGATTCCTACGAGCAGTACTTC. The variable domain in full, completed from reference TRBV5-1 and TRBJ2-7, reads KAGVTQTPRYLIKTRGQQVTLSCSPISGHRSVSWYQQTPGQGLQFLFEYFSETQRNKGNFPGRFSGRQFSNSRSEMNVSTLELGDSALYLCASRREDSYEQYFGPGTRLTVT.

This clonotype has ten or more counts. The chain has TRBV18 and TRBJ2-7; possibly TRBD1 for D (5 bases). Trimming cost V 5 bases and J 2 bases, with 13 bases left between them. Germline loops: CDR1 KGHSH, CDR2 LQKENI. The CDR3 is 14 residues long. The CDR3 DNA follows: TGTGCCAGCTCAACAAAGCTACAGGCCTACGAGCAGTACTTC. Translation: CASSTKLQAYEQYF.

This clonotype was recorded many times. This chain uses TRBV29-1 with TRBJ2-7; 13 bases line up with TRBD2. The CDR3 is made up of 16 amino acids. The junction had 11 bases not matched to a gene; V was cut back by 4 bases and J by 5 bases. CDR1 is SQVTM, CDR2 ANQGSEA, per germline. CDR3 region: CSVAGLAGVFGDEQYF. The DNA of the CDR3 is TGCAGCGTTGCTGGACTAGCGGGAGTTTTTGGGGACGAGCAGTACTTC.

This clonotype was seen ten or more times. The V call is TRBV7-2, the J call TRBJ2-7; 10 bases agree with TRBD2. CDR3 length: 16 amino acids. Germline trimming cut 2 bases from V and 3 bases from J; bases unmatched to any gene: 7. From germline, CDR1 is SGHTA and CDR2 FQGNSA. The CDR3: CASSLLAGVGGYEQYF. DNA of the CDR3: TGTGCCAGCAGCTTACTAGCGGGAGTAGGCGGCTACGAGCAGTACTTC.

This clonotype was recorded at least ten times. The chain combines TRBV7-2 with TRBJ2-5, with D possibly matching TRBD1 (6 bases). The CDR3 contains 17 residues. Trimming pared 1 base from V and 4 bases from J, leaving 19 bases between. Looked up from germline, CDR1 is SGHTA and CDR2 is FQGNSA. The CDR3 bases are TGTGCCAGCAGCTTAGGGCCCACAGGGTCCCCCGGAGAGACCCAGTACTTC. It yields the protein CASSLGPTGSPGETQYF.

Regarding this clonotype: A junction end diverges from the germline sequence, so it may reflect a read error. CDR3 nucleotides: TGTGCTAGCAGCTTAGGGGGAGGAGCAGAGACCCAGTACTTC. It codes for CASSLGGGAETQYF. The gene calls are TRBV7-7 and TRBJ2-5, with D perhaps given as TRBD1 or TRBD2 (6 bases each). Per germline, CDR1 SSHAT and CDR2 FNYEAQ (reference sequence). This CDR3 comprises 14 residues.

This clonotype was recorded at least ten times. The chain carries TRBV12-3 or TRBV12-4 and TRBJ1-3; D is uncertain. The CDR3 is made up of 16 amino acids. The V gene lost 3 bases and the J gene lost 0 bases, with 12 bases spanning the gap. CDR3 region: CASSFGQLYSGNTIYF. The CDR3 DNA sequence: TGTGCCAGCAGTTTCGGGCAGCTCTACTCTGGAAACACCATATATTTT.

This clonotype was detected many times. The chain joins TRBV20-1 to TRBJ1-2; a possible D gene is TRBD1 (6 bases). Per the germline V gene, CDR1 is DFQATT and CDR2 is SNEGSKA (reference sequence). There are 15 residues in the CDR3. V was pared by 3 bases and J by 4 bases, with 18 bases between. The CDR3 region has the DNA TGCAGTGCTAGCGTCGGGGGTGGCAGGGGCTATGGCTACACCTTC. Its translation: CSASVGGGRGYGYTF.

The DNA for the CDR3 is TGTGCCAGCAGTACGCGACAGGGGAAAGGTTTCTTT. As protein: CASSTRQGKGFF. The rearrangement joins TRBV12-3 or TRBV12-4 to TRBJ1-1; 8 bases line up with TRBD1. V dropped 5 bases and J dropped 13; count of bases not matched to a gene: 9. The CDR3 extends over 12 amino acids.

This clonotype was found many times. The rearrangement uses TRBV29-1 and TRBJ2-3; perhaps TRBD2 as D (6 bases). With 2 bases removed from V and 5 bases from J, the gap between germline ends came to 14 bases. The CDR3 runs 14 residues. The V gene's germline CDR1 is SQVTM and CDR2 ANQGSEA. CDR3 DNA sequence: TGCAGCGTTGAAATGGGGACTGGCGGAGATACGCAGTATTTT. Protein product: CSVEMGTGGDTQYF.

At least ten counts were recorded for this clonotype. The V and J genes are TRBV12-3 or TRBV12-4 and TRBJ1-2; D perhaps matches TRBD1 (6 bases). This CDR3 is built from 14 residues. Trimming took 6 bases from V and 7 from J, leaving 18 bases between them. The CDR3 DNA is TGTGCCAGCAGGAATACAGGGAATTCCGGTGGCTACACCTTC. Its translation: CASRNTGNSGGYTF.

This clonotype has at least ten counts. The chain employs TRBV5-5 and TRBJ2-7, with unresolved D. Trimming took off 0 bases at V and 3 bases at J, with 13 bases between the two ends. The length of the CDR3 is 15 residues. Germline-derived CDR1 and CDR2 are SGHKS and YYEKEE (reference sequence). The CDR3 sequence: CASSLALSEYYEQYF. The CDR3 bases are TGTGCCAGCAGCTTGGCGCTATCCGAATACTACGAGCAGTACTTC.

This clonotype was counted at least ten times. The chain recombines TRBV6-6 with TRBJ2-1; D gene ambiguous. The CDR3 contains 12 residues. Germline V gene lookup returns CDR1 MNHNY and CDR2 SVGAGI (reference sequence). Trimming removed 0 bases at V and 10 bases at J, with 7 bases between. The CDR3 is CASSYSVGEQFF. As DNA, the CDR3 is TGTGCCAGCAGTTACTCGGTGGGAGAGCAGTTCTTC.

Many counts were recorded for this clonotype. CDR3 amino acids: CASSHIPAAAGSSGSSYEQYF. In DNA, the CDR3 is TGCGCCAGCAGCCATATTCCGGCCGCGGCGGGTAGTAGCGGGAGCTCCTACGAGCAGTACTTC. The rearrangement joins TRBV5-1 to TRBJ2-7, with 9 bases that match TRBD2. The CDR3 runs 21 residues. CDR1 and CDR2 (germline): SGHRS, YFSETQ. The ends lost 4 bases at V and 0 bases at J; junction bases unmatched: 23.